Many counts were recorded for the clone carrying this TCR beta chain. Antigen unknown. TCRdb used MiXCR to reprocess the 5' RACE reads, holding one entry per CDR3 protein. The table has 55,000 to 75,000 distinct CDR3 sequences, around 9.3% seen once; the top ten hold roughly 1.9%. The V gene lost 7 bases and the J gene lost 10 bases, with 17 bases spanning the gap. This CDR3 comprises 13 residues. CDR1 ENHRY and CDR2 SYGVKD come from the germline V gene. The source of the sample is a study of spatial heterogeneity in lung cancer. Study overall: Raw-read counts averaged over ten per unique TCR and UMI combination. Study-level points and caveats: There were more appearances of ubiquitous expanded tumor TCRs in blood at resection than at follow-up.

As for time point: blood at routine non-recurrence follow-up after resection. The J gene is TRBJ2-1, the V gene TRBV10-3; D remains unclear. The sequencing used PBMCs, collected at follow-up. This clonotype originated in a female donor with early-stage non-small cell lung cancer. CDR3 DNA sequence: TGTGCCATCACAACCGTGGGGTTAGGCGAGCAGTTCTTC. This translates into CAITTVGLGEQFF.